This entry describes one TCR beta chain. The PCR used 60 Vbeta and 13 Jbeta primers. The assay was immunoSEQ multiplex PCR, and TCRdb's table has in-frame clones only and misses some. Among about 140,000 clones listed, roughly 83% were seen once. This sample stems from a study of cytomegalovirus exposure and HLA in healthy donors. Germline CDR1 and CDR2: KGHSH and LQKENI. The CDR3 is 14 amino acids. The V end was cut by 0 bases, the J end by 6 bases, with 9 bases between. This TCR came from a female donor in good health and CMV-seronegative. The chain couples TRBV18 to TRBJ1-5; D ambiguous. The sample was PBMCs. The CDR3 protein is CASSPPEAGQPQHF. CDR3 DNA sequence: TGTGCCAGCTCACCACCGGAGGCTGGTCAGCCCCAGCATTTT.